A single sample is the source of the 12 T cell receptor beta chains below, sequenced in a study of T cells after yellow fever vaccination. In TCRdb, the 5' RACE reads were re-called with MiXCR into one record per CDR3 protein. This sample has roughly 260,000 distinct CDR3 sequences, with 10% to 15% found just once. Sequenced here: CD4+ T cells sorted from PBMCs, sampled 45 days after the yellow fever booster vaccination. Receptor source: a man aged 25 to 40 who received the YFV17D yellow fever vaccine.

The chain uses TRBV7-2 and TRBJ1-1, with D possibly TRBD1 on 5 matching bases. V shed 4 bases and J shed 0 bases, with 6 bases lying between them. The CDR3 is 13 residues long. Germline V gene lookup returns CDR1 SGHTA and CDR2 FQGNSA. The CDR3 here is CASSSGVNTEAFF. CDR3 in DNA: TGTGCCAGCAGCTCGGGGGTGAACACTGAAGCTTTCTTT.

This clonotype was detected only a few times. The rearrangement uses TRBV11-2 and TRBJ2-1, with TRBD2 identical over 12 bases. The CDR3 runs 18 residues. In germline, CDR1 is SGHAT, CDR2 FQNNGV. V lost 1 base, J lost 0 bases, and 4 bases stayed unmatched. CDR3 sequence: CASSLGRGLAGSYNEQFF. The DNA for the CDR3 is TGTGCCAGCAGCTTAGGTAGGGGACTAGCGGGCTCCTACAATGAGCAGTTCTTC. Together with reference TRBV11-2 and TRBJ2-1, the CDR3 gives the full variable domain: EAGVAQSPRYKIIEKRQSVAFWCNPISGHATLYWYQQILGQGPKLLIQFQNNGVVDDSQLPKDRFSAERLKGVDSTLKIQPAKLEDSAVYLCASSLGRGLAGSYNEQFFGPGTRLTVL.

The chain links TRBV15 to TRBJ2-1; D perhaps matches TRBD2 (6 bases). V was cut by 4 bases and J by 4 bases, with 20 bases left in between. This CDR3 spans 17 amino acids. Germline values: CDR1 LNHNV, CDR2 YYDKDF (reference sequence). CDR3 DNA: TGTGCCACCAGCACGTCGGGTAGGGTGGGGGGTTACAATGAGCAGTTCTTC. Its protein product is CATSTSGRVGGYNEQFF.

This clonotype has just a few counts. The gene calls are TRBV7-2 and TRBJ2-3; 10 bases are a match to TRBD2. Germline CDR1 and CDR2: SGHTA and FQGNSA. With 4 bases clipped from V and 2 bases from J, the junction kept 3 bases outside the gene matches. This CDR3 region has 15 residues. The CDR3 sequence: CASSWSGGDTDTQYF. For the CDR3, the DNA is TGTGCCAGCAGCTGGAGCGGGGGGGACACAGATACGCAGTATTTT.

The chain couples TRBV18 to TRBJ2-7, with a possible D match to TRBD1 (5 bases). V was trimmed by 3 bases and J by 7 bases, leaving 13 bases between them. The length of the CDR3 is 13 residues. Germline-derived CDR1 and CDR2 are KGHSH and LQKENI. CDR3 DNA sequence: TGTGCCAGCTCACCTGACAGCCTTCCGGAGCAGTACTTC. It is translated as CASSPDSLPEQYF.

This clonotype was seen a few times. This chain links TRBV5-1 with TRBJ2-7, with 8 bases identical to TRBD1. Germline CDR1 reads SGHRS; CDR2 reads YFSETQ. This CDR3 contains 13 residues. V gave up 4 bases and J gave up 6 bases; unmatched junction bases: 6. The CDR3 DNA follows: TGCGCCAGCAGCAAAGGACAGGGCGGCGAGCAGTACTTC. This codes for CASSKGQGGEQYF.

This chain links TRBV7-2 with TRBJ2-5; 7 nucleotides agree with TRBD2. The ends lost 6 bases at V and 1 base at J; junction bases unmatched: 5. CDR1 SGHTA and CDR2 FQGNSA come from the germline V gene. The CDR3 covers 14 residues. This chain's CDR3 is CASRLGGFQETQYF. In DNA, the CDR3 is TGTGCCAGCAGACTGGGAGGGTTCCAAGAGACCCAGTACTTC.

This clonotype was seen a handful of times. V gene TRBV10-3 combines with J gene TRBJ2-1, with D perhaps matching TRBD1 or TRBD2 (6 bases each). Trimming pared 2 bases from V and 15 bases from J, leaving 20 bases between. The CDR3 is 14 amino acids. The germline gives CDR1 ENHRY, CDR2 SYGVKD. CDR3 protein: CAISEPELGGILFF. The CDR3 nucleotides are TGTGCCATCAGTGAGCCGGAGTTAGGGGGGATATTGTTCTTC.

This clonotype has more than one count but fewer than ten. CDR3 amino acids: CSASRRASGVSGRETQYF. CDR3 DNA: TGCAGTGCTAGCCGAAGGGCTAGCGGGGTGTCAGGTCGGGAGACCCAGTACTTC. The chain uses TRBV20-1 and TRBJ2-5; 9 positions agree with TRBD2. The trim removed 3 bases at V and 5 bases at J, leaving 19 bases unmatched. The CDR3 spans 18 residues. Germline assignment: CDR1 DFQATT and CDR2 SNEGSKA (reference sequence).

V usage is TRBV15 and J usage is TRBJ1-3; D might be TRBD1 (5 bases). V was shortened by 5 bases and J by 4 bases, with 12 bases between the two germline ends. This CDR3 has 14 amino acids. CDR1 and CDR2 (germline): LNHNV, YYDKDF (reference sequence). The chain's CDR3 is CATSPGTPGNTIYF. The DNA of the CDR3 is TGTGCCACCAGCCCAGGGACGCCCGGAAACACCATATATTTT.

The chain couples TRBV20-1 to TRBJ2-7, with 8 bases fitting TRBD2. The ends lost 6 bases at V and 3 bases at J; junction bases unmatched: 10. Germline V gene lookup returns CDR1 DFQATT and CDR2 SNEGSKA (reference sequence). The CDR3 has 14 residues. The CDR3 reads CSAHGRARIYEQYF. In DNA form, the CDR3 reads TGCAGTGCCCACGGGAGGGCCAGGATCTACGAGCAGTACTTC.

The sample holds a few counts of this clonotype. The chain has TRBV19 and TRBJ2-1; D is perhaps TRBD1 (5 bases). Trimming removed 3 bases at V and 9 bases at J, with 12 bases between. Germline CDR1 is LNHDA and CDR2 is SQIVND (reference sequence). The CDR3 has 13 residues. DNA for the CDR3: TGTGCCAGTAGTATCAGGGATGGCGGTGAGCAGTTCTTC. This gives the protein CASSIRDGGEQFF.